The rows below give T cell receptor beta chains drawn from one sample of a study of response to subunit inactivated influenza vaccine. TCRdb reprocessed the RT-PCR reads via MiXCR and lists one record per CDR3 protein. The sample holds around 540,000 distinct CDR3 sequences, 10% to 15% seen once. The sequenced sample was PBMCs from blood, obtained on the day of vaccination. These receptor sequences come from a man between 45 and 60 years old who received an inactivated influenza vaccine. Both conserved end residues are part of each CDR3. D genes are given only for firm matches. Part of the rows lack a size; the others show once, few, many or a class for expanded clones.

d_call clone_size j_call v_call cdr3_nt cdr3_aa
- - TRBJ2-2 TRBV27 TGTGCCAGCAGTTCAGGGGTCTTGAACACCGGGGAGCTGTTTTTT CASSSGVLNTGELFF
TRBD1 - TRBJ1-2 TRBV11-2 TGTGCCAGCAGCCTCCGGGACAGCTATGGCTACACCTTC CASSLRDSYGYTF
TRBD1 few TRBJ1-5 TRBV7-2 TGTGCCAGCAGCGACGACAGGGGTTATAGCAATCAGCCCCAGCATTTT CASSDDRGYSNQPQHF
- - TRBJ2-1 TRBV14 TGTGCCAGCAGCCAAGATAACCCACTTGGGTCTGAGCAGTTCTTC CASSQDNPLGSEQFF
- few TRBJ2-5 TRBV20-1 TGCAGTGCGGCTAAATTGGGCAACTTCCAAGAGACCCAGTACTTC CSAAKLGNFQETQYF
TRBD1 few TRBJ2-2 TRBV4-1 TGCGCCAGCAGCCACCTGGGACAGGGGGGGATCGGGGAGCTGTTTTTT CASSHLGQGGIGELFF
- few TRBJ2-1 TRBV20-1 TGCAGTGCTAGGGACTCGACATACAATGAGCAGTTCTTC CSARDSTYNEQFF
- few TRBJ1-3 TRBV16 TGTGCCAGCAGCCAAGGTGCCGGGCTAACAAAGAGAAACACCATATATTTT CASSQGAGLTKRNTIYF
- - TRBJ1-4 TRBV7-9 TGTGCCAGCCGCTTACCACGTGGGAATGAAAAACTGTTTTTT CASRLPRGNEKLFF
- - TRBJ2-3 TRBV27 TGTGCCAGCAGTTTATCGTCAGGAAATAAGGCGCAGTATTTT CASSLSSGNKAQYF
- many TRBJ1-1 TRBV20-1 TGCAGTGCTAGAGATTTGATTGCGACTGAAGCTTTCTTT CSARDLIATEAFF
- - TRBJ1-1 TRBV9 TGTGCCAGCAGCCCAAAAGGGGTTTTAGGCACTGAAGCTTTCTTT CASSPKGVLGTEAFF
- many TRBJ1-6 TRBV6-2/TRBV6-3 TGTGCCAGCAGCCGTGACAGGAGCTCCTATAATTCACCCCTCCACTTT CASSRDRSSYNSPLHF
- - TRBJ1-1 TRBV7-9 TGTGCCAGCAATATGGACACTGAAGCTTTCTTT CASNMDTEAFF
TRBD1 - TRBJ2-1 TRBV12-5 TGTGCTAGTGGCCAGGGGGTGTGGAGGAGCTCCTACAATGAGCAGTTCTTC CASGQGVWRSSYNEQFF
- few TRBJ2-7 TRBV20-1 TGCAGTGCTCTTAAGCCCTACGAGCAGTACTTC CSALKPYEQYF
- - TRBJ2-4 TRBV18 TGTGCCAGCTCGCCCCAGCAGTTAGCCAAAAACATTCAGTACTTC CASSPQQLAKNIQYF
- - TRBJ2-1 TRBV7-8 TGTGCCAGCAGCTCGGGCCGGATCAATGAGCAGTTCTTC CASSSGRINEQFF
- few TRBJ2-7 TRBV10-2 TGCGCCAGCAGTGAGTCAGGTTCATCGGGTCTCACCTACGAGCAGTACTTC CASSESGSSGLTYEQYF